The 31 T cell receptor beta chains listed next were all sequenced from one sample in a study of identical twins. TCRdb used MiXCR to reprocess the 5' RACE reads, holding one entry per CDR3 protein. Here the sample spans 1.5 million to 2 million distinct CDR3 sequences, less than 35% being singletons. Sequenced: cord blood. These receptor sequences come from a newborn girl in good health.

This clonotype has only a few counts. V gene TRBV4-1 combines with J gene TRBJ2-5; TRBD2 matches 9 bases. The CDR3 consists of 16 residues. The ends lost 4 bases at V and 11 bases at J; junction bases unmatched: 17. Germline-derived CDR1 and CDR2 are MGHRA and YSYEKL. The CDR3, as DNA: TGCGCCAGCAGCCGTTTCCCCGGGACTAGCTACAATGAGCAGTACTTC. This gives the protein CASSRFPGTSYNEQYF.

V gene TRBV7-2 combines with J gene TRBJ2-1, with TRBD2 as a possible D gene (6 bases). V shed 2 bases and J shed 2 bases, with 16 bases lying between them. Germline V gives CDR1 SGHTA, CDR2 FQGNSA. The CDR3 runs 17 residues. The CDR3 region has the DNA TGTGCCAGCAGCTTACGGAGCGGAGGGGTTGCCTACAATGAGCAGTTCTTC. Protein sequence: CASSLRSGGVAYNEQFF.

The chain uses TRBV30 and TRBJ2-1; 8 bases are a match to TRBD2. With 1 base clipped from V and 3 bases from J, the junction kept 5 bases outside the gene matches. CDR1 GTSNPN and CDR2 SVGIG come from the germline V gene (reference sequence). CDR3 length: 15 residues. In DNA, the CDR3 is TGTGCCTGGAGTGACGGCGGGGGGTTCTACAATGAGCAGTTCTTC. This translates into CAWSDGGGFYNEQFF.

The chain links TRBV7-9 to TRBJ1-2; possibly TRBD1 for D (5 bases). There are 14 residues in the CDR3. Germline V gives CDR1 SEHNR, CDR2 FQNEAQ (reference sequence). The V gene lost 5 bases and the J gene lost 2 bases, with 12 bases spanning the gap. CDR3 sequence (DNA): TGTGCCAGCAGCCCAGGGAATGGGAACTATGGCTACACCTTC. It encodes CASSPGNGNYGYTF.

This clonotype was detected a few times. The chain carries TRBV13 and TRBJ1-2; a possible D gene is TRBD1 (5 bases). Trimming took 0 bases from V and 8 from J, leaving 16 bases between them. This CDR3 is 15 amino acids long. CDR1 is PRHDT, CDR2 FYEKMQ, per germline (reference sequence). The CDR3 loop reads CASSLGGGGGSGYTF. In nucleotides, the CDR3 is TGTGCCAGCAGCTTAGGCGGGGGTGGCGGATCCGGCTACACCTTC.

This clonotype was observed a few times. V gene TRBV4-1 combines with J gene TRBJ2-3, with 11 bases that match TRBD2. The germline V gene encodes CDR1 MGHRA and CDR2 YSYEKL. The CDR3 totals 17 residues. V lost 0 bases to trimming and J lost 2 bases; unmatched junction nucleotides: 4. CDR3 sequence (DNA): TGCGCCAGCAGCCAAGAGAAACTAGCGGGGGTCACAGATACGCAGTATTTT. It specifies CASSQEKLAGVTDTQYF.

A few counts support this clonotype. The chain has TRBV7-2 and TRBJ2-5; TRBD2 matches at 9 bases. The CDR3 loop spans 16 amino acids. Looked up from germline, CDR1 is SGHTA and CDR2 is FQGNSA. V shed 5 bases, J shed 1 base, and the junction held 8 bases outside the gene matches. The CDR3 DNA reads as TGTGCCAGCAGCACCGACGGCGGGAGGGTCCAAGAGACCCAGTACTTC. As protein: CASSTDGGRVQETQYF.

This chain joins TRBV5-1 and TRBJ1-1; no reliable D call. V lost 2 bases and J 7 bases, leaving 12 bases between the germline ends. The CDR3 runs to 13 residues. Germline CDR1 reads SGHRS; CDR2 reads YFSETQ. CDR3 in amino acids: CASSFGRSDEAFF. The CDR3 region has the DNA TGCGCCAGCAGCTTTGGAAGGAGCGATGAAGCTTTCTTT.

V gene TRBV3-1 combines with J gene TRBJ1-1; D remains ambiguous. V was trimmed by 1 base and J by 10 bases, leaving 7 bases between them. The CDR3 is made up of 11 amino acids. Germline-derived CDR1 and CDR2 are LGHDT and YNNKEL (reference sequence). CDR3 bases: TGTGCCAGCAGCCAAGGTTGGGCAGCTTTCTTT. It is translated as CASSQGWAAFF. Together with reference TRBV3-1 and TRBJ1-1, the CDR3 gives the full variable domain: DTAVSQTPKYLVTQMGNDKSIKCEQNLGHDTMYWYKQDSKKFLKIMFSYNNKELIINETVPNRFSPKSPDKAHLNLHINSLELGDSAVYFCASSQGWAAFFGQGTRLTVV.

This clonotype was observed a handful of times. The chain recombines TRBV10-1 with TRBJ2-5; the D gene is possibly TRBD2 (5 bases). Per the germline V gene, CDR1 is WNHNN and CDR2 is SYGVQD (reference sequence). Deletions cut 4 bases from V and 11 bases from J, with 11 bases between. The CDR3 consists of 11 residues. In nucleotides, the CDR3 is TGCGCCAGCAGTGGGGTTAGGGAGCAGTACTTC. It codes for CASSGVREQYF.

This clonotype was detected a few times. This chain uses TRBV20-1 with TRBJ2-4, with 9 bases fitting TRBD2. There are 19 residues in the CDR3. J was trimmed by 3 bases and V by 0 bases; bases with no gene match: 15. The germline V gene encodes CDR1 DFQATT and CDR2 SNEGSKA (reference sequence). The CDR3 nucleotides are TGCAGTGCTAGAGAGGGGGAACTATGGCGGGAGGGTCGCAAAAACATTCAGTACTTC. Protein sequence: CSAREGELWREGRKNIQYF.

About this clonotype: A much larger clone differs from this one at a single base, so this may be a read error. Without the conserved terminal phenylalanine or tryptophan, this CDR3 likely stems from a read error. V is TRBV7-9 and J is TRBJ2-3; D possibly corresponds to TRBD1 (6 bases). This CDR3 has 15 amino acids. The germline V gene encodes CDR1 SEHNR and CDR2 FQNEAQ (reference sequence). Between the trimmed V and J ends, which lost 5 bases and 2 bases, there was a span of 14 bases. CDR3 loop: CASSPSGTHTDTQYL. CDR3 nucleotides: TGTGCCAGCAGCCCTAGTGGGACACACACAGATACGCAGTATTTA.

This chain links TRBV30 with TRBJ2-5, with 9 bases aligning to TRBD1. The CDR3 is 13 amino acids. Losses at the gene ends were 4 bases for V and 3 bases for J; bases not matched to a gene: 3. The V gene's germline CDR1 is GTSNPN and CDR2 SVGIG (reference sequence). CDR3 in amino acids: CAWIDRGKETQYF. The CDR3 DNA reads TGTGCCTGGATCGACAGGGGGAAAGAGACCCAGTACTTC.

This clonotype was seen a few times. The chain couples TRBV12-3 or TRBV12-4 to TRBJ2-6; weak D call: TRBD2 (6 bases). The ends were cut back, 7 bases at V and 0 bases at J, with 10 bases in the middle. This CDR3 is built from 15 residues. CDR3 protein: CASKRVSSGANVLTF. The CDR3 region has the DNA TGTGCCAGCAAGCGGGTGAGCTCTGGGGCCAACGTCCTGACTTTC.

This clonotype was seen a handful of times. The genes are TRBV29-1 and TRBJ2-7, with 8 bases lining up with TRBD2. CDR3 length: 15 amino acids. V lost 4 bases, J lost 1 base, and 9 bases stayed unmatched. The germline V gene encodes CDR1 SQVTM and CDR2 ANQGSEA. The CDR3 region has the DNA TGCAGCGTTGTAACCGCGGGAGGCGCATCCTACGAGCAGTACTTC. Translating gives CSVVTAGGASYEQYF.

The chain is built from TRBV6-1 and TRBJ1-4, with 10 bases that match TRBD1. The germline gives CDR1 MNHNS, CDR2 SASEGT. The trim removed 8 bases at V and 4 bases at J, leaving 10 bases unmatched. This CDR3 is built from 16 residues. CDR3 sequence reads: CASRDRGVKGNEKLFF. The DNA of the CDR3 is TGTGCCAGCCGGGACAGGGGCGTAAAGGGTAATGAAAAACTGTTTTTT.

This clonotype appeared once. The gene calls are TRBV20-1 and TRBJ2-1; 9 nucleotides line up with TRBD1. Germline V gives CDR1 DFQATT, CDR2 SNEGSKA (reference sequence). The CDR3 loop spans 13 amino acids. The CDR3 loop is CSTGQGIYNEQFF. The CDR3 DNA reads TGCTCAACCGGACAGGGGATTTACAATGAGCAGTTCTTC.

The rearrangement uses TRBV7-9 and TRBJ1-2; TRBD1 might be the D (5 bases). CDR3 size: 14 residues. CDR1 is SEHNR and CDR2 is FQNEAQ in the germline V gene (reference sequence). The V end lost 5 bases, the J end lost 6 bases, and 16 bases lay between the germline ends. In DNA, the CDR3 is TGTGCCAGCAGCCCAGGGCCTCCTAGACATGGCTACACCTTC. Translation gives CASSPGPPRHGYTF.

This CDR3 reads CASSPGPRANVLTF. The CDR3, as DNA: TGTGCCAGCAGCCCGGGGCCTAGGGCCAACGTCCTGACTTTC. V gene TRBV2 combines with J gene TRBJ2-6; D may correspond to TRBD1 or TRBD2 (5 bases each). V dropped 6 bases and J dropped 5 bases, with 11 bases sitting between them. Germline V gene sequence: CDR1 SNHLY, CDR2 FYNNEI. This CDR3 region has 14 residues.

This clonotype was detected a few times. The chain joins TRBV25-1 to TRBJ2-1, with TRBD2 matching over 7 bases. V shed 4 bases and J 1 base; nucleotides not matched to a gene: 13. Germline V gene data show CDR1 as MGHDK and CDR2 as SYGVNS. The CDR3 has 18 amino acids. CDR3 nucleotide sequence: TGTGCCAGCAGTGGTAATCCTTTTCTAGCGGTATCCTACAATGAGCAGTTCTTC. Its translation is CASSGNPFLAVSYNEQFF.

This clonotype was observed a handful of times. The CDR3 region is CASSYLHGRTDTQYF. The DNA of the CDR3 is TGTGCCAGCAGTTACCTCCACGGTCGCACAGATACGCAGTATTTT. The chain carries TRBV6-5 and TRBJ2-3; D ambiguous. The CDR3 extends over 15 amino acids. Between the trimmed V and J ends, which lost 2 bases and 1 base, there was a span of 10 bases. Germline V gives CDR1 MNHEY, CDR2 SVGAGI.

The chain combines TRBV20-1 with TRBJ1-4; D is perhaps TRBD1 (5 bases). The CDR3 has 13 amino acids. Germline CDR1 DFQATT, CDR2 SNEGSKA (reference sequence). Trimming took 0 bases from V and 8 from J, leaving 10 bases between them. The CDR3 nucleotides are TGCAGTGCTAGAGAAGGGACCCGAGAAAAACTGTTTTTT. Its translation is CSAREGTREKLFF.

This clonotype was detected a few times. V gene TRBV7-2 combines with J gene TRBJ1-4; weak D call: TRBD1 (5 bases). The CDR3 runs 13 residues. Per germline, CDR1 SGHTA and CDR2 FQGNSA. The V gene lost 0 bases and the J gene lost 8 bases, with 7 bases spanning the gap. The CDR3 DNA reads TGTGCCAGCAGCTTAGCCGCAGGGGAAAAACTGTTTTTT. Translated, it gives CASSLAAGEKLFF.

This chain links TRBV24-1 with TRBJ2-2, with D possibly being TRBD1 (6 bases). The CDR3 sequence is 13 residues long. The V gene lost 7 bases and the J gene lost 3 bases, with 8 bases spanning the gap. From germline, CDR1 is KGHDR and CDR2 SFDVKD. In DNA form, the CDR3 reads TGTGCCACCAGGGACAGTGACACCGGGGAGCTGTTTTTT. It specifies CATRDSDTGELFF.

For this clonotype: A much larger clone is a single base away; this may be a read error. The chain is built from TRBV7-2 and TRBJ2-1, with unresolved D. TRBJ2-7 matches the DNA end more closely, so the J call is doubtful. The germline V gene has CDR1 SGHTA and CDR2 FQGNSA. The CDR3 runs to 19 residues. CDR3 sequence (DNA): TGTGCCAGCAGCTTTACCGGGTTTCAGTTTGGCAGCTCCTACAATGAGCAGTACTTC. The encoded protein is CASSFTGFQFGSSYNEQYF.

J is TRBJ2-1 and V is TRBV10-2; TRBD2 aligns across 8 bases. The J segment lost 8 bases and the V segment lost 8 bases, leaving 8 bases of the junction unmatched. There are 13 residues in the CDR3. Germline V gives CDR1 WSHSY, CDR2 SAAADI. CDR3 in amino acids: CASVREGHYEQFF. CDR3 bases: TGCGCCAGCGTCCGGGAGGGCCATTATGAGCAGTTCTTC.

V usage is TRBV7-2 and J usage is TRBJ2-3, with D uncertain. Trimming took 2 bases from V and 0 from J, leaving 9 bases between them. CDR3 length equals 15 residues. CDR1 is SGHTA, CDR2 FQGNSA, per germline. CDR3 loop: CASSLQAVSTDTQYF. CDR3 nucleotide sequence: TGTGCCAGCAGCTTACAGGCCGTCAGCACAGATACGCAGTATTTT.

This clonotype was seen many times. The chain joins TRBV9 to TRBJ2-5; 14 bases are shared with TRBD2. V dropped 3 bases and J dropped 2; count of bases not matched to a gene: 0. The germline V gene encodes CDR1 SGDLS and CDR2 YYNGEE. The CDR3 is made up of 15 amino acids. CDR3 region: CASSGLAGGQETQYF. The CDR3 DNA is TGTGCCAGCAGCGGACTAGCGGGGGGGCAAGAGACCCAGTACTTC.

On this clonotype itself: The junction differs from germline at one of its ends, possibly a read error. The chain has TRBV10-3 and TRBJ1-2; TRBD1 matches at 12 bases. The CDR3 loop spans 15 amino acids. Germline lookup yields CDR1 ENHRY and CDR2 SYGVKD. This CDR3 reads CAFSGTGGPNYGYTF. The CDR3 DNA reads TGTGCCTTCAGTGGGACAGGGGGCCCTAACTATGGCTACACCTTC.

The J gene is TRBJ2-1, the V gene TRBV6-1, with 8 bases lining up with TRBD2. Per the germline V gene, CDR1 is MNHNS and CDR2 is SASEGT. The V gene end was trimmed by 4 bases and the J gene end by 0 bases; junction bases not matched to a gene: 8. This CDR3 spans 17 amino acids. The CDR3 sequence: CASSVSGTSSSYNEQFF. For the CDR3, the DNA is TGTGCCAGCAGTGTCTCCGGGACTAGTAGCTCCTACAATGAGCAGTTCTTC.

This chain joins TRBV15 and TRBJ1-5; 9 bases fit TRBD1. V dropped 1 base and J dropped 7; count of bases not matched to a gene: 5. The CDR3 is made up of 15 amino acids. The germline gives CDR1 LNHNV, CDR2 YYDKDF (reference sequence). CDR3 DNA sequence: TGTGCCACCAGCAGAGTTTGGACAGGGGAACAGCCCCAGCATTTT. Its translation: CATSRVWTGEQPQHF.